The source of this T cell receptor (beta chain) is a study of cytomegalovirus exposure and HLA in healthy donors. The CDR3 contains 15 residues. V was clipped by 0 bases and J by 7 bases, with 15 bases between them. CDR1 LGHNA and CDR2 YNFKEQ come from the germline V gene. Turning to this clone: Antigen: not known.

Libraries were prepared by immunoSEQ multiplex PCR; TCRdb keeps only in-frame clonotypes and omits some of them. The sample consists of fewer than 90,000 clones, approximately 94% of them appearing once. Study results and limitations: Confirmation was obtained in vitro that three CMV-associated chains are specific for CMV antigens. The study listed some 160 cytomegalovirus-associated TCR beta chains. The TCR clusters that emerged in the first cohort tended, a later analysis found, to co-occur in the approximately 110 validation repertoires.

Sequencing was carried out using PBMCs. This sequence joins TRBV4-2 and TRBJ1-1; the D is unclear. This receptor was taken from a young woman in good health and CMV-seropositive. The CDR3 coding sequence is TGTGCCAGCAGCCAAGATCCGACGAAGGGAGTTGAAGCTTTCTTT. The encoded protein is CASSQDPTKGVEAFF.